Below are 26 T cell receptor beta chains sequenced from a single sample in a study of control samples from healthy donors and cancer patients. Sequenced by immunoSEQ multiplex PCR; TCRdb stores in-frame clones only, minus some. Seen here are fewer than 95,000 clones, around 83% observed once, and the top ten hold roughly 1.3%. The specimen was blood. The receptors originated from a woman aged 50 to 65 in good health.

V and J are TRBV28 and TRBJ1-1; D is perhaps TRBD1 (6 bases). The CDR3 totals 14 residues. V lost 4 bases, J lost 2 bases, and 11 bases lay in between. Germline-derived CDR1 and CDR2 are MDHEN and SYDVKM. CDR3 coding DNA: TGTGCCAGCAGTTCCGGGGGGCCCAACACTGAAGCTTTCTTT. Translation gives CASSSGGPNTEAFF.

This clone was detected a few times. The chain carries TRBV7-8 and TRBJ1-5; D call uncertain. This CDR3 comprises 13 residues. Germline V gives CDR1 SGHVS, CDR2 FQNEAQ. Trimming cost V 0 bases and J 5 bases, with 5 bases left between them. CDR3: CASSLAADQPQHF. The DNA of the CDR3 is TGTGCCAGCAGCTTAGCTGCGGATCAGCCCCAGCATTTT.

This clone turned up a few times. The rearrangement joins TRBV6-5 to TRBJ2-7; D uncertain. The CDR3 runs to 16 residues. The germline V and J ends were trimmed by 0 bases and 1 base, with 13 bases remaining between them. Germline CDR1 reads MNHEY; CDR2 reads SVGAGI. The CDR3 loop reads CASSYSVFYESYEQYF. The CDR3 DNA sequence: TGTGCCAGCAGTTACTCGGTGTTTTACGAGTCCTACGAGCAGTACTTC.

The V and J genes are TRBV7-9 and TRBJ2-7; 14 bases align to TRBD2. The V gene's germline CDR1 is SEHNR and CDR2 FQNEAQ (reference sequence). This CDR3 has 18 residues. The V and J ends lost 5 bases and 3 bases, in that order; junction bases with no gene match: 12. For the CDR3, the DNA is TGTGCCAGCAGCACAACCGGGACTAGCGGGAGTTTCGACTACGAGCAGTACTTC. It specifies CASSTTGTSGSFDYEQYF.

The chain carries TRBV7-2 and TRBJ1-1; D not resolved. This CDR3 is 15 amino acids long. Germline loops: CDR1 SGHTA, CDR2 FQGNSA. Trimming removed 5 bases from V and 1 base from J, with 14 bases in between. The DNA for the CDR3 is TGTGCCAGCAGCCTTCCCCCCATCGGGAACACTGAAGCTTTCTTT. Protein product: CASSLPPIGNTEAFF.

The rearrangement links TRBV27 to TRBJ1-4; D is ambiguous. The V end was cut by 0 bases, the J end by 5 bases, with 13 bases between. The CDR3 totals 16 residues. CDR1 MNHEY and CDR2 SMNVEV come from the germline V gene (reference sequence). The CDR3 sequence is CASSLSVRGSNEKLFF. The DNA of the CDR3 is TGTGCCAGCAGTTTATCGGTCCGGGGTTCCAATGAAAAACTGTTTTTT.

The V call is TRBV11-3, the J call TRBJ1-4; 9 bases line up with TRBD1. There are 16 residues in the CDR3. V lost 5 bases to trimming and J lost 5 bases; unmatched junction nucleotides: 9. Germline V gene sequence: CDR1 SGHNT, CDR2 YENEEA. CDR3 in DNA: TGTGCCAGCAGCGCTAGGGCGGACAGGGGCAATGAAAAACTGTTTTTT. Its translation is CASSARADRGNEKLFF. Filled out from reference TRBV11-3 and TRBJ1-4, the complete variable domain reads EAGVVQSPRYKIIEKKQPVAFWCNPISGHNTLYWYLQNLGQGPELLIRYENEEAVDDSQLPKDRFSAERLKGVDSTLKIQPAELGDSAVYLCASSARADRGNEKLFFGSGTQLSVL.

About this clone itself: Different DNA sequences within this sample yield the same CDR3. The gene calls are TRBV7-2 and TRBJ2-3, with a weak D call TRBD2 (7 bases). Looked up from germline, CDR1 is SGHTA and CDR2 is FQGNSA. The CDR3 sequence is 16 residues long. The V end was cut by 1 base, the J end by 2 bases, with 13 bases between. CDR3 protein: CASSLVGGGNTDTQYF. Written as DNA, the CDR3 is TGTGCCAGCAGCTTAGTTGGCGGGGGCAACACAGATACGCAGTATTTT.

The chain uses TRBV19 and TRBJ1-2, with a tentative D call TRBD1 (6 bases). The CDR3 covers 13 residues. The germline gives CDR1 LNHDA, CDR2 SQIVND (reference sequence). Trimming stripped 10 bases from V and 8 bases from J, with 20 bases between. CDR3 residues: CATQQGALRGYTF. DNA for the CDR3: TGTGCCACCCAACAGGGAGCGCTTAGGGGCTACACCTTC.

J is TRBJ1-4 and V is TRBV19, with D possibly TRBD1 on 5 matching bases. The V gene lost 7 bases and the J gene lost 7 bases, with 19 bases spanning the gap. Germline V gene sequence: CDR1 LNHDA, CDR2 SQIVND (reference sequence). CDR3 length: 15 amino acids. The CDR3 DNA reads TGTGCCAGTACGCGGGGTCGTCAGGGTGGTGAAAAACTGTTTTTT. It specifies CASTRGRQGGEKLFF.

This clone occurred once. This chain connects TRBV4-3 to TRBJ1-3; possible D gene TRBD1, 5 bases. The ends were cut back, 1 base at V and 0 bases at J, with 7 bases in the middle. Looked up from germline, CDR1 is LGHNA and CDR2 is YSLEER. This CDR3 has 15 amino acids. In DNA, the CDR3 is TGCGCCAGCAGCCAAGGGCAGGGCTCTGGAAACACCATATATTTT. Encoded protein: CASSQGQGSGNTIYF.

This clone occurred once. J is TRBJ1-5 and V is TRBV19; TRBD1 might be the D (5 bases). V was pared by 3 bases and J by 3 bases, with 9 bases between. CDR3 size: 14 residues. CDR1 is LNHDA and CDR2 is SQIVND in the germline V gene (reference sequence). The CDR3 DNA is TGTGCCAGTAGTATGGGGCTTCCCAATCAGCCCCAGCATTTT. This encodes CASSMGLPNQPQHF.

This clone was picked up one time. CDR3 bases: TGTGCCAGCAGCTTGCCAGGGGGCCAAGAGACCCAGTACTTC. Its protein is CASSLPGGQETQYF. V is TRBV7-9 and J is TRBJ2-5; 7 bases agree with TRBD1. Germline CDR1 and CDR2: SEHNR and FQNEAQ (reference sequence). The CDR3 spans 14 residues. Trimming removed 3 bases from V and 1 base from J; junction bases left unmatched: 2.

This clone came up a few times. The chain recombines TRBV5-1 with TRBJ1-6; 7 bases match TRBD1. V gave up 6 bases and J gave up 8 bases; unmatched junction bases: 8. This CDR3 is 14 amino acids long. CDR1 and CDR2 (germline): SGHRS, YFSETQ. CDR3 sequence reads: CASKEGADYSPLHF. The CDR3, as DNA: TGCGCCAGCAAGGAGGGGGCCGATTATTCACCCCTCCACTTT. The variable domain in full, completed from reference TRBV5-1 and TRBJ1-6, reads KAGVTQTPRYLIKTRGQQVTLSCSPISGHRSVSWYQQTPGQGLQFLFEYFSETQRNKGNFPGRFSGRQFSNSRSEMNVSTLELGDSALYLCASKEGADYSPLHFGNGTRLTVT.

The chain is built from TRBV7-8 and TRBJ2-7; TRBD2 aligns across 7 bases. V shed 4 bases and J 1 base; nucleotides not matched to a gene: 4. CDR1 SGHVS and CDR2 FQNEAQ come from the germline V gene. The CDR3 runs to 14 residues. CDR3 sequence: CASSSPAGSYEQYF. CDR3 in DNA: TGTGCCAGCAGCTCCCCAGCGGGGTCCTACGAGCAGTACTTC. The complete variable domain, with remaining parts taken from reference TRBV7-8 and TRBJ2-7, reads GAGVSQSPRYKVAKRGQDVALRCDPISGHVSLFWYQQALGQGPEFLTYFQNEAQLDKSGLPSDRFFAERPEGSVSTLKIQRTQQEDSAVYLCASSSPAGSYEQYFGPGTRLTVT.

The chain recombines TRBV28 with TRBJ2-7; 7 bases match TRBD1. Trimming took 1 base from V and 3 from J; bases not matched to a gene: 9. CDR1 MDHEN and CDR2 SYDVKM come from the germline V gene. The CDR3 consists of 16 residues. The CDR3 nucleotides are TGTGCCAGCAGTTTATCCCTCCGGACAGGCGACTACGAGCAGTACTTC. Translation gives CASSLSLRTGDYEQYF.

This sequence joins TRBV4-3 and TRBJ2-3; perhaps TRBD1 as D (6 bases). The length of the CDR3 is 18 residues. The germline V and J ends were trimmed by 3 bases and 2 bases, with 21 bases remaining between them. Per germline, CDR1 LGHNA and CDR2 YSLEER. This CDR3 reads CASSHRTFLDRHTDTQYF. Written as DNA, the CDR3 is TGCGCCAGCAGCCACCGAACCTTCCTTGACAGGCACACAGATACGCAGTATTTT.

This chain uses TRBV19 with TRBJ2-7, with 8 bases lining up with TRBD2. The CDR3 length is 19 residues. The germline CDR1 and CDR2 sequences are LNHDA and SQIVND (reference sequence). The V segment lost 1 base and the J segment 0 bases; nucleotides outside the gene matches: 14. CDR3 bases: TGTGCCAGTAGTATAGCCCACCTGACTAGCGAGAAGATCTCCTACGAGCAGTACTTC. Its translation is CASSIAHLTSEKISYEQYF.

This clone was counted between two and nine times. The rearrangement uses TRBV5-6 and TRBJ1-1; a possible D gene is TRBD1 (6 bases). This CDR3 contains 15 residues. CDR1 SGHDT and CDR2 YYEEEE come from the germline V gene. V lost 7 bases, J lost 11 bases, and 27 bases lay in between. CDR3 loop: CASLLMGDMRFSAFF. The CDR3 DNA reads TGTGCCAGCCTCTTGATGGGGGACATGCGGTTTTCGGCTTTCTTT.

This sequence joins TRBV11-3 and TRBJ1-1, with a weak D call TRBD1 (5 bases). The CDR3 covers 11 residues. The V and J ends lost 8 bases and 5 bases respectively, with 9 bases between them. Germline V lookup: CDR1 SGHNT, CDR2 YENEEA. The CDR3 is CASRGITEAFF. CDR3 coding DNA: TGTGCCAGCCGGGGGATAACTGAAGCTTTCTTT.

The chain carries TRBV11-2 and TRBJ1-3; the D gene is possibly TRBD1 (5 bases). The V end was cut by 5 bases, the J end by 7 bases, with 9 bases between. CDR1 SGHAT and CDR2 FQNNGV come from the germline V gene. This CDR3 spans 12 amino acids. The CDR3 loop is CASSRGRNTIYF. CDR3 sequence (DNA): TGTGCCAGCAGCAGGGGCAGGAACACCATATATTTT.

The chain recombines TRBV15 with TRBJ1-4; D ambiguous. The CDR3 runs to 16 residues. Germline CDR1 and CDR2: LNHNV and YYDKDF (reference sequence). V dropped 3 bases and J dropped 4 bases, with 15 bases sitting between them. The CDR3 DNA is TGTGCCACCAGCAGTCTTAGGTCTGATCATAATGAAAAACTGTTTTTT. It encodes CATSSLRSDHNEKLFF.

This clone is a singleton in its sample. CDR3 sequence (DNA): TGTGCCAGCAGCCGAAAGCAGAGGGACAGGAACTATGGCTACACCTTC. Protein product: CASSRKQRDRNYGYTF. The chain employs TRBV4-2 and TRBJ1-2, with 8 bases that match TRBD1. The V segment lost 4 bases and the J segment 2 bases; nucleotides outside the gene matches: 9. The CDR3 totals 16 residues. Germline CDR1 LGHNA, CDR2 YNFKEQ.

To note about this clone: The identical CDR3 is also encoded by other nucleotide sequences in the sample. The genes are TRBV19 and TRBJ2-1; the match to TRBD2 covers 8 bases. CDR1 LNHDA and CDR2 SQIVND come from the germline V gene (reference sequence). The CDR3 length is 15 residues. The J segment lost 0 bases and the V segment lost 2 bases, leaving 0 bases of the junction unmatched. CDR3 loop: CASSISGGSYNEQFF. The CDR3 DNA follows: TGTGCCAGTAGTATAAGCGGGGGCTCCTACAATGAGCAGTTCTTC.

In DNA, the CDR3 is TGTGCCAGGCCGGACAGGGATTGCCACGAGCAGTACTTC. The encoded protein is CARPDRDCHEQYF. This chain uses TRBV6-5 with TRBJ2-7, with TRBD1 identical over 8 bases. The CDR3 spans 13 residues. V lost 9 bases to trimming and J lost 5 bases; unmatched junction nucleotides: 9. Germline-derived CDR1 and CDR2 are MNHEY and SVGAGI.

The chain is built from TRBV5-5 and TRBJ1-1; D ambiguous. Germline CDR1 is SGHKS and CDR2 is YYEKEE (reference sequence). CDR3 length equals 13 residues. Trimming left V 0 bases short and J 8 bases short, with 11 bases between. CDR3 protein: CASSLARPAEAFF. The DNA for the CDR3 is TGTGCCAGCAGCTTGGCCAGGCCAGCCGAAGCTTTCTTT.